This TCR beta chain was sequenced during a study of blood T cell repertoires in COVID-19. For the study at large: Samples of COVID-19 (acute and convalescent) were obtained from the United States, Italy and Spain. The analysed material was cDNA or gDNA that came from T cells, B-cell-depleted T cells, or PBMCs.

The CDR3 loop spans 16 amino acids. Germline values: CDR1 SQVTM, CDR2 ANQGSEA. Trimming took 7 bases from V and 4 from J; bases not matched to a gene: 16. Method: immunoSEQ multiplex PCR; TCRdb's copy keeps in-frame clones and lacks some. This table has about 49,000 clones, roughly four fifths appearing once. This clone was observed a handful of times. The rearrangement uses TRBV29-1 and TRBJ1-2, with 9 bases that match TRBD1. This TCR was sampled from an older woman with acute or convalescent COVID-19. The sample was peripheral blood. The CDR3 nucleotides read TGCAGCGCAAAATTAACCGGGACAGGGAAACTCTATGGCTACACCTTC. It yields the protein CSAKLTGTGKLYGYTF.